This T cell receptor beta chain was retrieved from a study of CD8 T cells in ankylosing spondylitis. Molecular-barcoded quantitative 5'-RACE produced these TCR beta libraries. TCRdb processed the 5' RACE reads anew with MiXCR; each CDR3 protein has one entry. The sample comprises fewer than 650,000 distinct CDR3 sequences, about an eighth of which are singletons, and about 6.5% rests with the top ten. Germline V gene lookup returns CDR1 MNHEY and CDR2 SMNVEV (reference sequence). With 1 base removed from V and 3 bases from J, the gap between germline ends came to 9 bases. The length of the CDR3 is 15 residues. Study-wide results and limits: There was a TCR beta motif, made of eight highly homologous variants, that appeared characteristic of ankylosing spondylitis blood. Some of these motif variants have turned up before, in reports on reactive arthritis synovial fluid and blood.

This clonotype was detected many times. The antigen is undetermined. The V call is TRBV27, the J call TRBJ1-4, with TRBD1 as a possible D gene (6 bases). This receptor was obtained from a male donor with ankylosing spondylitis. Sequencing used blood, either unsorted or a sorted T cell fraction (not recorded which). CDR3 amino acids: CASSLLAGANEKLFF. The CDR3 DNA reads TGTGCCAGCAGTTTATTGGCAGGGGCTAATGAAAAACTGTTTTTT.